This entry concerns a single T cell receptor (beta chain). Antigen specificity is unknown. The data were taken from a study of vaccination and CD4 T cells after COVID-19. Whole-study context: At a median 72 days (range 14 to 241) after dose two, post-vaccine samples were obtained.

Sequence data for DNA of cultured CD4+ T cells were generated by the Oncomine TCR Beta short-read assay. TCRdb analysed the PCR reads with MiXCR anew, one entry per CDR3 protein. The sample comprises roughly 20,000 distinct CDR3 sequences, roughly 70% of which are singletons, and 7.6% rests with the top ten. There are 14 residues in the CDR3. CDR1 is MNHNS and CDR2 is SASEGT in the germline V gene. Trimming cost V 0 bases and J 7 bases, with 7 bases left between them. Specified treatment: approximately 9-day PBMC culture with coronavirus spike peptide pools or control peptides (ViraFEST assay). Sequenced material: CD4+ T cells from blood, cultured in vitro. This sequence joins TRBV6-1 and TRBJ1-6; no definite D call. The TCR sequence derives from a human donor who had recovered from COVID-19. CDR3: CASSEATPNSPLHF. Written as DNA, the CDR3 is TGTGCCAGCAGTGAAGCAACGCCCAATTCACCCCTCCACTTT.